The clone carrying this T cell receptor (beta chain) occurred a few times. Its matching antigen is unknown. The data were obtained in a study of Graves' ophthalmopathy and Graves' hyperthyroidism. TCR beta CDR3 regions were amplified from RNA transcripts. HTBI primers were employed in first-round RT-PCR, then a second-round multiplex PCR followed. TCRdb reprocessed the multiplex PCR reads via MiXCR and lists one record per CDR3 protein. This table has about 370,000 distinct CDR3 sequences, roughly 15% appearing once. If no ophthalmopathy appeared within 18 months of follow-up, hyperthyroidism was termed stable. The V end was cut by 0 bases, the J end by 0 bases, with 8 bases between. The CDR3 length is 15 residues. CDR1 is DFQATT and CDR2 is SNEGSKA in the germline V gene (reference sequence). Study outcomes and limitations: Blood was where most expanded thyroid clonotypes above 0.001 frequency also turned up.

This chain uses TRBV20-1 with TRBJ2-2; D is uncertain. Sequences were obtained from peripheral blood. This receptor was obtained from an adult woman with stable Graves' hyperthyroidism. The CDR3: CSAREGRSNTGELFF. The CDR3 region has the DNA TGCAGTGCTAGAGAAGGCAGGTCGAACACCGGGGAGCTGTTTTTT.